The clone carrying this T cell receptor beta chain was detected ten times or more. Its matching antigen is unknown. This specimen belongs to a study of spatial heterogeneity in lung cancer. The wider study: More beta-chain than alpha-chain sequences were consistently detected. Study-level points and caveats: Among blood samples, ubiquitous expanded tumor TCRs appeared more at resection than at follow-up.

Every cDNA TCR molecule received its own unique molecular identifier. TCRdb re-called the 5' RACE reads through MiXCR, storing one row per CDR3 protein. The data show more than 60,000 distinct CDR3 sequences, with under 8.5% seen just once and 6.8% held by the top ten. Sample time point: sample taken at primary tumor resection. There were 72 donors, all of them untreated patients with early-stage non-small cell lung cancer. Germline V CDR1 and CDR2: DFQATT, SNEGSKA (reference sequence). The CDR3 totals 14 residues. J was trimmed by 2 bases and V by 6 bases; bases with no gene match: 5. The V and J genes are TRBV20-1 and TRBJ2-3, with TRBD2 matching over 10 bases. Material: PBMCs, obtained at surgery. The clonotype originates from a male donor with early-stage non-small cell lung cancer. The CDR3 spells CSATLAGVTDTQYF. The CDR3 DNA follows: TGCAGTGCAACCCTAGCGGGGGTCACAGATACGCAGTATTTT.